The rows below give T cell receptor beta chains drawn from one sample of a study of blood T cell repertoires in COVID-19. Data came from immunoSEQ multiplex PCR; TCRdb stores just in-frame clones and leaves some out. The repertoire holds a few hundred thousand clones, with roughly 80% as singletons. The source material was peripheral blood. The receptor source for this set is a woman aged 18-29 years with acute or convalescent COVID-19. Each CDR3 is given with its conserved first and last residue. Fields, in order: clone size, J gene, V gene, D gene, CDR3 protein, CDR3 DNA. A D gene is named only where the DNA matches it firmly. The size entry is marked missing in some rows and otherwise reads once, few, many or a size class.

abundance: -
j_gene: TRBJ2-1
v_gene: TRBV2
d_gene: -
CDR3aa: CASSLQGSYNEQFF
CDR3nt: TGTGCCAGCAGTCTTCAGGGCTCCTACAATGAGCAGTTCTTC

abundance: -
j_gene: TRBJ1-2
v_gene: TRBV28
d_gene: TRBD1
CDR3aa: CASRPDRGVSYGYTF
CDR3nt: TGTGCCAGCAGGCCGGACAGGGGGGTGAGTTATGGCTACACCTTC

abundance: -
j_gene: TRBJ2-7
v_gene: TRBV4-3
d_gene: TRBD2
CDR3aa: CASSQGASGTYEQYF
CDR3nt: TGCGCCAGCAGCCAAGGCGCTAGCGGGACCTACGAGCAGTACTTC

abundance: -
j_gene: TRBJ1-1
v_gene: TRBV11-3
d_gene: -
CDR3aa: CASSFAGPNTEAFF
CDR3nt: TGTGCCAGCAGCTTTGCAGGCCCGAACACTGAAGCTTTCTTT

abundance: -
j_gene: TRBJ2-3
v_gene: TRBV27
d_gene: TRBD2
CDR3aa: CASSLSLLAGGPLDTQYF
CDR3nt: TGTGCCAGCAGTTTATCACTCCTAGCGGGAGGGCCACTAGATACGCAGTATTTT

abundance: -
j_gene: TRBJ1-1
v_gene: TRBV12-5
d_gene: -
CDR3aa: CASGLEGRTEAFF
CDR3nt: TGTGCTAGTGGTTTGGAAGGGAGGACTGAAGCTTTCTTT

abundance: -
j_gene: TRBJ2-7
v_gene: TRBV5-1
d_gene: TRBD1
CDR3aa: CASSLNRGTTYEQYF
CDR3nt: TGCGCCAGCAGCTTGAACAGGGGCACCACCTACGAGCAGTACTTC

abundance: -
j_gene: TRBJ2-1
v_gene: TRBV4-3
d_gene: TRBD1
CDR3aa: CARDAGWGQGAHEQFF
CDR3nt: TGCGCCCGCGACGCCGGGTGGGGACAGGGGGCCCATGAGCAGTTCTTC

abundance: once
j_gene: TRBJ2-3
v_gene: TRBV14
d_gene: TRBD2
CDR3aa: CASSQGRLAGGRTDTQYF
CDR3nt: TGTGCCAGCAGCCAAGGAAGACTAGCGGGAGGCCGCACAGATACGCAGTATTTT

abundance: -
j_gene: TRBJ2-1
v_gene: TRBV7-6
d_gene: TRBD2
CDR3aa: CASSRETSGRANEQFF
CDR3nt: TGTGCCAGCAGCAGGGAGACTAGCGGGAGGGCCAATGAGCAGTTCTTC

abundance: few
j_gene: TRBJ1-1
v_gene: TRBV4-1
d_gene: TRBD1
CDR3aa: CASSYSGTVNTEAFF
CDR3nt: TGCGCCAGCAGCTACTCCGGGACAGTGAACACTGAAGCTTTCTTT

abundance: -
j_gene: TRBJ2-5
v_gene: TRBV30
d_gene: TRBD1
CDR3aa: CAWGPPDRAQETQYF
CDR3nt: TGTGCCTGGGGCCCCCCGGACAGGGCACAGGAGACCCAGTACTTC

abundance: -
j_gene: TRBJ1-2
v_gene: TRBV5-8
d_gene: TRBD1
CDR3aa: CASGTGQGSGNYGYTF
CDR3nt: TGTGCCAGCGGTACGGGACAGGGGTCAGGGAACTATGGCTACACCTTC

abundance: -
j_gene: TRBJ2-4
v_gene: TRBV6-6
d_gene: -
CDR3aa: CASSPPLTLAKNIQYF
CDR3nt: TGTGCCAGCAGTCCCCCCCTGACTCTAGCCAAAAACATTCAGTACTTC

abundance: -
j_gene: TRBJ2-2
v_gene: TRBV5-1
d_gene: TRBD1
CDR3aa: CASSLGRTGNTGELFF
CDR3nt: TGCGCCAGCAGCTTGGGCCGGACAGGGAACACCGGGGAGCTGTTTTTT

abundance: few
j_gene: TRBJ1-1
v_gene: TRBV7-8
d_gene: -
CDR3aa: CVTRMEGNTEAFF
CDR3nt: TGTGTTACGAGGATGGAGGGGAACACTGAAGCTTTCTTT

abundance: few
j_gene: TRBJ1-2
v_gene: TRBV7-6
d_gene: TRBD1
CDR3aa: CASSRTTGGLSNYGYTF
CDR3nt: TGTGCCAGCAGCAGGACTACAGGGGGCCTTTCTAACTATGGCTACACCTTC

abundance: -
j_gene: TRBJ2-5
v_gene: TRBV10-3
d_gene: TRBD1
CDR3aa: CAIRDRGETQYF
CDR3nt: TGTGCCATCAGGGACAGGGGAGAGACCCAGTACTTC

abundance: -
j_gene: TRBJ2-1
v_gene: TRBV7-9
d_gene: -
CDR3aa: CAGGNNEQFF
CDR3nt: TGTGCCGGCGGGAACAATGAGCAGTTCTTC

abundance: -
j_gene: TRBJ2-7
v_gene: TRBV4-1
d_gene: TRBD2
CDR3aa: CASSPLAVSSYEQYF
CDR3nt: TGCGCCAGCAGCCCACTAGCGGTTAGCTCCTACGAGCAGTACTTC

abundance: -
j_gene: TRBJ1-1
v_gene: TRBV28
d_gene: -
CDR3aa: CASSWGRVYEAFF
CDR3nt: TGTGCCAGCAGTTGGGGCCGAGTCTATGAAGCTTTCTTT

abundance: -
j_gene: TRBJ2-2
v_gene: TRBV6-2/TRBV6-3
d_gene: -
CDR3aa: CASSYLASVTGELFF
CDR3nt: TGTGCCAGCAGTTACTTGGCTAGCGTCACCGGGGAGCTGTTTTTT

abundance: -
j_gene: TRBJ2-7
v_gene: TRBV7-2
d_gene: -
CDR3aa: CASSLRRVGEQYF
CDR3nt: TGTGCCAGCAGCTTACGCAGGGTCGGAGAGCAGTACTTC

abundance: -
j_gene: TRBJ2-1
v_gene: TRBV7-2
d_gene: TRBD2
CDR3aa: CASSWREVAGGYEQFF
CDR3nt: TGTGCCAGCAGCTGGAGGGAGGTAGCGGGAGGATATGAGCAGTTCTTC

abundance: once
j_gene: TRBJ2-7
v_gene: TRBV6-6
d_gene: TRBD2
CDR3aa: CASGGPAGGPDDEQYF
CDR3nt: TGTGCCAGCGGGGGTCCAGCGGGAGGGCCGGACGACGAGCAGTACTTC

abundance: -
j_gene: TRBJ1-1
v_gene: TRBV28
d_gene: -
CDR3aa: CASRPPDTPDTEAFF
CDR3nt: TGTGCCAGCAGACCCCCTGACACACCTGACACTGAAGCTTTCTTT

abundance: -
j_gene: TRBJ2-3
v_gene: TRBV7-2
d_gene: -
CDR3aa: CASSLAPPLYF
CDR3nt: TGTGCCAGCAGCTTAGCCCCACCCCTATATTTT

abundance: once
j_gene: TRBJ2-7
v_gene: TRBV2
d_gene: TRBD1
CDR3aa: CASMGPGQGNEQYF
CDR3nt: TGTGCCAGCATGGGTCCGGGACAGGGTAACGAGCAGTACTTC

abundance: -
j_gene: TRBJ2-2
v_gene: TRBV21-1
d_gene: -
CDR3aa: CASSKVFRGLAGGGAGELFF
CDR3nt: TGTGCCAGCAGCAAAGTCTTTAGGGGACTAGCGGGAGGAGGGGCCGGGGAGCTGTTTTTT

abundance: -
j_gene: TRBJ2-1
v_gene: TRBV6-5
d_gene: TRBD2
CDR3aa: CASSYTLAGNNKQFF
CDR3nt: TGTGCCAGCAGTTACACCCTAGCGGGGAATAACAAGCAGTTCTTC

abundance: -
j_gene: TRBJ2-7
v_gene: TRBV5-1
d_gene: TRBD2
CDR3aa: CASSFGAGGPQGEQYF
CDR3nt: TGCGCCAGCAGCTTCGGAGCGGGAGGGCCCCAGGGCGAGCAGTACTTC

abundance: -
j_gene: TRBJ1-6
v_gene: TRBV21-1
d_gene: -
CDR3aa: CASRTTGLNNSPLHF
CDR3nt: TGTGCCAGCAGAACAACAGGGCTTAATAATTCACCCCTCCACTTT

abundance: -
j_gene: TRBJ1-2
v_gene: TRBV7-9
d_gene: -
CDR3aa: CASSPGHALSGYTF
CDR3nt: TGTGCCAGCAGCCCCGGACATGCTCTATCTGGCTACACCTTC

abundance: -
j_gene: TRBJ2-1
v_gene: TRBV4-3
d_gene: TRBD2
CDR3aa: CASSQDKRETDNEQFF
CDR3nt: TGCGCCAGCAGCCAAGATAAGCGGGAGACCGACAATGAGCAGTTCTTC

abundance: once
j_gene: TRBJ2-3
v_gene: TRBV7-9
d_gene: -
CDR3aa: CASSLSGSTDTQYF
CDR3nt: TGTGCCAGCAGCCTAAGCGGGAGCACAGATACGCAGTATTTT

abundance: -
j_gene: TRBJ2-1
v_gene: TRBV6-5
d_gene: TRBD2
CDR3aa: CASSLAGGVYNEQFF
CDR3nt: TGTGCCAGCAGTTTAGCGGGAGGGGTATACAATGAGCAGTTCTTC

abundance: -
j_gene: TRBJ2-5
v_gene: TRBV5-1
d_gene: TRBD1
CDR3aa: CASSAAGTGGWETQYF
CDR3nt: TGCGCCAGCAGCGCTGCCGGGACAGGGGGCTGGGAGACCCAGTACTTC

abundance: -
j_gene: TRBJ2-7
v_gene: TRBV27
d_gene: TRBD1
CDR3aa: CASGRQGVLGEQYF
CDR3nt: TGTGCCAGCGGCCGACAGGGAGTTCTTGGCGAGCAGTACTTC

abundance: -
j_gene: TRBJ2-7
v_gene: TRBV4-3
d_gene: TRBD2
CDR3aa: CASSQEVLAGVYEQYF
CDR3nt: TGCGCCAGCAGCCAAGAGGTACTAGCGGGAGTCTACGAGCAGTACTTC